These 21 T cell receptor beta chains were sequenced from one sample in a study of blood T cell repertoires in COVID-19. The protocol was immunoSEQ multiplex PCR, while the TCRdb copy is restricted to in-frame clones and leaves out a portion. The sample lists over 150,000 clones, less than 85% occurring once. Sequences were obtained from peripheral blood. The origin of the receptors is a human donor in a cohort sampled during active COVID-19.

The CDR3 sequence is CATSSRLSSPNEKLFF. CDR3 sequence (DNA): TGTGCCACCAGCAGTCGGTTGTCCTCGCCTAATGAAAAACTGTTTTTT. The V call is TRBV15, the J call TRBJ1-4; D is undetermined. Germline lookup yields CDR1 LNHNV and CDR2 YYDKDF (reference sequence). CDR3 length equals 16 residues. V shed 3 bases and J shed 3 bases, with 14 bases lying between them.

The genes are TRBV5-1 and TRBJ1-2; D uncertain. The V and J ends lost 1 base and 4 bases respectively, with 5 bases between them. This CDR3 is built from 12 residues. Germline V lookup: CDR1 SGHRS, CDR2 YFSETQ. CDR3 in DNA: TGCGCCAGCAGCTTGTCCAGCTATGGCTACACCTTC. This encodes CASSLSSYGYTF.

V gene TRBV9 combines with J gene TRBJ2-2; no clear D gene. The germline V gene encodes CDR1 SGDLS and CDR2 YYNGEE. Trimming took off 0 bases at V and 3 bases at J, with 9 bases between the two ends. CDR3 length: 15 residues. The CDR3 region has the DNA TGTGCCAGCAGCGTAGCTCCGGGTGACACCGGGGAGCTGTTTTTT. Residues: CASSVAPGDTGELFF.

The V and J genes are TRBV5-1 and TRBJ2-7, with TRBD1 matching 9 bases. CDR1 SGHRS and CDR2 YFSETQ come from the germline V gene. The CDR3 is 15 residues long. V was clipped by 4 bases and J by 3 bases; unmatched bases: 8. CDR3 residues: CASSVSGTGNYEQYF. DNA for the CDR3: TGCGCCAGCAGCGTATCCGGGACAGGGAACTACGAGCAGTACTTC.

This clone was counted a few times. The gene calls are TRBV30 and TRBJ1-2, with D unresolved. Germline V gene data show CDR1 as GTSNPN and CDR2 as SVGIG (reference sequence). Trimming pared 4 bases from V and 4 bases from J, leaving 13 bases between. The CDR3 totals 13 residues. CDR3 DNA sequence: TGTGCCTGGACCGAAATCGACACCTATGGCTACACCTTC. It specifies CAWTEIDTYGYTF.

This sequence joins TRBV4-1 and TRBJ1-4; no firm D call. This CDR3 comprises 15 residues. Between the trimmed V and J ends, which lost 5 bases and 7 bases, there was a span of 17 bases. Per the germline V gene, CDR1 is MGHRA and CDR2 is YSYEKL. The CDR3 DNA follows: TGCGCCAGCAGCGCTGAGGGCGCGAGTGGTGAAAAACTGTTTTTT. Translated: CASSAEGASGEKLFF.

This rearrangement joins TRBV10-3 to TRBJ2-7, with a possible D match to TRBD1 (6 bases). This CDR3 comprises 12 residues. Germline V gene sequence: CDR1 ENHRY, CDR2 SYGVKD. V was pared by 11 bases and J by 0 bases, with 11 bases between. DNA for the CDR3: TGTGCCTCACAGGGATCCTCCTACGAGCAGTACTTC. It specifies CASQGSSYEQYF.

There are a few counts of this clone. The rearrangement links TRBV2 to TRBJ2-6, with 7 bases identical to TRBD1. V was clipped by 6 bases and J by 2 bases; unmatched bases: 4. This CDR3 is 15 amino acids long. Germline CDR1 reads SNHLY; CDR2 reads FYNNEI. The CDR3 sequence is CASSGQGAGANVLTF. The CDR3 nucleotides read TGTGCCAGCAGCGGCCAGGGGGCTGGGGCCAACGTCCTGACTTTC.

The chain combines TRBV4-1 with TRBJ2-7; 7 nucleotides match TRBD2. Trimming at V came to 4 bases and at J to 3 bases, leaving 12 bases not matched to a gene. The CDR3 totals 16 residues. Germline CDR1 and CDR2: MGHRA and YSYEKL. This chain's CDR3 is CASSPLGKRGFYEQYF. DNA of the CDR3: TGCGCCAGCAGCCCATTGGGCAAGCGGGGCTTCTACGAGCAGTACTTC.

This clone appeared a single time. The V gene is TRBV5-1, the J gene TRBJ1-1; possibly TRBD1 for D (6 bases). The V gene lost 0 bases and the J gene lost 5 bases, with 17 bases spanning the gap. This CDR3 is built from 16 residues. Germline V gene data show CDR1 as SGHRS and CDR2 as YFSETQ. The chain's CDR3 is CASSLGRNRERTEAFF. CDR3 coding DNA: TGCGCCAGCAGCTTGGGGAGGAACAGGGAGCGAACTGAAGCTTTCTTT.

This clone was seen once. The rearrangement links TRBV6-5 to TRBJ1-2; weak D call: TRBD1 (5 bases). The CDR3 spans 13 residues. Looked up from germline, CDR1 is MNHEY and CDR2 is SVGAGI. The ends were cut back, 9 bases at V and 1 base at J, with 12 bases in the middle. The CDR3 loop is CARSTGVNYGYTF. CDR3 bases: TGTGCCAGATCCACAGGAGTTAACTATGGCTACACCTTC.

The J gene is TRBJ1-3, the V gene TRBV5-1; D is undetermined. The germline V gene has CDR1 SGHRS and CDR2 YFSETQ. The CDR3 is 14 amino acids. Trimming took off 2 bases at V and 1 base at J, with 7 bases between the two ends. The CDR3 loop is CASSFAESGNTIYF. CDR3 DNA sequence: TGCGCCAGCAGCTTCGCAGAATCTGGAAACACCATATATTTT.

Points on this clone: The same CDR3 also results from other DNA sequences found in this sample. The V and J genes are TRBV12-3 or TRBV12-4 and TRBJ2-7; D gene ambiguous. The CDR3 extends over 12 amino acids. V was shortened by 3 bases and J by 1 base, with 4 bases between the two germline ends. CDR3 region: CASSFRSYEQYF. Written as DNA, the CDR3 is TGTGCCAGCAGTTTTCGGTCCTACGAGCAGTACTTC.

The genes are TRBV30 and TRBJ1-1; D unclear. The CDR3 contains 12 residues. Trimming stripped 4 bases from V and 4 bases from J, with 10 bases between. Germline lookup yields CDR1 GTSNPN and CDR2 SVGIG (reference sequence). The CDR3 loop reads CAWKTAATEAFF. The CDR3 DNA reads TGTGCCTGGAAAACAGCGGCCACTGAAGCTTTCTTT.

The count of this clone is one. This chain links TRBV2 with TRBJ2-7; 9 bases align to TRBD2. V shed 6 bases, J shed 7 bases, and the junction held 10 bases outside the gene matches. The germline CDR1 and CDR2 sequences are SNHLY and FYNNEI. This CDR3 is 14 amino acids long. CDR3 region: CASSPWTAGGEQYF. CDR3 sequence (DNA): TGTGCCAGCAGCCCTTGGACGGCGGGGGGGGAGCAGTACTTC.

This chain links TRBV5-4 with TRBJ2-3; 13 nucleotides align to TRBD2. J lost 3 bases, V lost 4 bases, and 2 bases had no gene match. Germline V gene data show CDR1 as SGHNT and CDR2 as YYREEE (reference sequence). The CDR3 sequence is 15 residues long. The CDR3 here is CASSQGLAGTDTQYF. CDR3 coding DNA: TGTGCCAGCAGCCAGGGACTAGCGGGGACAGATACGCAGTATTTT.

The V and J genes are TRBV30 and TRBJ1-5; unclear D gene. The V end was cut by 0 bases, the J end by 1 base, with 10 bases between. Germline V gene data show CDR1 as GTSNPN and CDR2 as SVGIG (reference sequence). The CDR3 covers 15 residues. The CDR3 here is CAWSVSLASNQPQHF. The CDR3 nucleotides read TGTGCCTGGAGTGTAAGTTTAGCCAGCAATCAGCCCCAGCATTTT.

This clone was found a few times. The chain uses TRBV7-9 and TRBJ2-7; no firm D call. The germline V gene has CDR1 SEHNR and CDR2 FQNEAQ (reference sequence). The CDR3 sequence is 14 residues long. V was cut by 4 bases and J by 0 bases, with 10 bases left in between. The CDR3: CASSSTDSSYEQYF. CDR3 nucleotides: TGTGCCAGCAGCTCAACAGATAGCTCCTACGAGCAGTACTTC.

J is TRBJ2-1 and V is TRBV14; D is uncertain. This CDR3 comprises 12 residues. The V end lost 3 bases, the J end lost 6 bases, and 6 bases lay between the germline ends. Germline CDR1 reads SGHDN; CDR2 reads FVKESK. DNA for the CDR3: TGTGCCAGCAGCCAGACTCGCAATGAGCAGTTCTTC. This translates into CASSQTRNEQFF.

This clone was found a few times. This chain links TRBV5-1 with TRBJ1-2; no clear D. Trimming cost V 0 bases and J 2 bases, with 8 bases left between them. In germline, CDR1 is SGHRS, CDR2 YFSETQ. The CDR3 length is 14 residues. CDR3 sequence (DNA): TGCGCCAGCAGCTTGGAGACTGGAAACTATGGCTACACCTTC. Translating gives CASSLETGNYGYTF.

The rearrangement links TRBV7-2 to TRBJ2-4, with a tentative D call TRBD2 (7 bases). Germline V gives CDR1 SGHTA, CDR2 FQGNSA. The CDR3 runs to 17 residues. The V end lost 0 bases, the J end lost 0 bases, and 12 bases lay between the germline ends. The CDR3 region is CASSLASRGAAKNIQYF. In nucleotides, the CDR3 is TGTGCCAGCAGCTTAGCGAGTCGGGGGGCAGCCAAAAACATTCAGTACTTC.